Listed below are T cell receptor beta chains from one sample, sequenced in a study of human T cells and chemical hapten exposure. One entry per CDR3 protein, called by TCRdb with MiXCR from the RACE reads. The table shows some 84,000 distinct CDR3 sequences, with more than 9% occurring only once. The source was whole blood, collected in connection with sensitization to the hapten diphenylcyclopropenone (DPC). The receptors stem from a woman aged 45 to 65 with alopecia areata. Some clones in this sample may be carry-over from other donors' samples. The CDR3 runs from the conserved cysteine through the conserved F or W. The D gene is left open where the match is weak. Clone size is given for some rows only: seen once, a few or many times, or a class if the clone is expanded.

j_call clone_size d_call v_call cdr3_nt cdr3_aa
TRBJ2-3 many - TRBV12-3/TRBV12-4 TGTGCCAGCAGCTTTAGCACAGATACGCAGTATTTT CASSFSTDTQYF
TRBJ2-5 many TRBD1 TRBV28 TGTGCCAGCTCCCCGACAGGGGGCTTAGAGACCCAGTACTTC CASSPTGGLETQYF
TRBJ2-2 many - TRBV3-1 TGTGCCACCGGACAGTCCGTGAACACCGGGGAGCTGTTTTTT CATGQSVNTGELFF
TRBJ1-1 many TRBD1 TRBV28 TGTGCCATCAGGGGGCTGGGTGAAGCTTTCTTT CAIRGLGEAFF
TRBJ2-1 - - TRBV5-6 TGTGCCAGCAGCTTGGCCGTCGGTAGCTCGTTCTTC CASSLAVGSSFF
TRBJ1-1 few - TRBV29-1 TGCAGCGCCACAGGGAAGAGAGCTTTCTTT CSATGKRAFF
TRBJ2-1 few - TRBV18 TGTGCCAGCTCACCTGAAACCGGGACACGGGAGTTCTTC CASSPETGTREFF
TRBJ2-2 many - TRBV11-3 TGTGCCAGCAGCCCGACGGACACCGGGGAGCTGTTTTTT CASSPTDTGELFF
TRBJ2-7 - - TRBV7-2 TGTGCCAGCAGCTTAGAGGGCGTCTACGAGCAGTACTTC CASSLEGVYEQYF
TRBJ2-3 - TRBD2 TRBV7-6 TGTGCCAGCAGCTTAGCGGCGGGAGGTGGGCCAGATACGCAGTATTTT CASSLAAGGGPDTQYF
TRBJ2-3 many TRBD1 TRBV7-2 TGTGCCAGCAGCTTATTACAGGGGGCGACGGATACGCAGTATTTT CASSLLQGATDTQYF